This T cell receptor beta chain was recovered during a study of blood T cell repertoires in COVID-19. In the study overall: In each case, the material was cDNA or gDNA derived from T cells, B-cell-depleted T cells, or PBMCs.

As processed by the authors: Estimation of nucleated cell counts relied on the amplification of reference gene primers. Measured with immunoSEQ multiplex PCR; TCRdb has only the in-frame clones, and not every one. D and trimming were read from the DNA, whereas the V and J calls and clone size are those reported in that table. The data contain around 86,000 clones, around 86% of them singletons. Trimming left V 0 bases short and J 0 bases short, with 9 bases between. The V gene's germline CDR1 is SGHTS and CDR2 YDEGEE. CDR3 length: 15 amino acids. The V call is TRBV5-8, the J call TRBJ2-5; no clear D. Sequencing used peripheral blood. The sequence was obtained from a woman of 80 years or more with acute or convalescent COVID-19. For the CDR3, the DNA is TGTGCCAGCAGCTTGGGGGCAGTTAACCAAGAGACCCAGTACTTC. It specifies CASSLGAVNQETQYF.